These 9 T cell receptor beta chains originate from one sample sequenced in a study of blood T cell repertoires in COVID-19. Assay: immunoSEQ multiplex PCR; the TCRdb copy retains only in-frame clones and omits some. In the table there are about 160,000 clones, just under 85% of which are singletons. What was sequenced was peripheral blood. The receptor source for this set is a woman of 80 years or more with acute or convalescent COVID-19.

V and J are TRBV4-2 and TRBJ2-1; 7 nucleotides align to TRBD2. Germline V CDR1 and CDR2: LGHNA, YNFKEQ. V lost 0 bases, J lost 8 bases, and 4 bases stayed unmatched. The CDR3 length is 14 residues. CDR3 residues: CASSQDRLAHEQFF. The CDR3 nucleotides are TGTGCCAGCAGCCAAGATAGACTAGCCCATGAGCAGTTCTTC.

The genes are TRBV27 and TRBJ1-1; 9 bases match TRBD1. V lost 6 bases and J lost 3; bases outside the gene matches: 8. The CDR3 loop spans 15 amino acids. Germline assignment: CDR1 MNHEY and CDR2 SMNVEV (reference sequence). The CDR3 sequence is CASSLTGTGHTEAFF. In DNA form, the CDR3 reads TGTGCCAGCAGCCTAACCGGGACAGGGCACACTGAAGCTTTCTTT.

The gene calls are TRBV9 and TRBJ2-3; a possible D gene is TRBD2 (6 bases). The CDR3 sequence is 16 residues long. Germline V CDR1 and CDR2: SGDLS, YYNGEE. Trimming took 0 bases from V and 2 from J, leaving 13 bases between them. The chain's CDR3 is CASSVGVGGPTDTQYF. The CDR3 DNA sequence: TGTGCCAGCAGCGTAGGAGTGGGAGGACCCACAGATACGCAGTATTTT.

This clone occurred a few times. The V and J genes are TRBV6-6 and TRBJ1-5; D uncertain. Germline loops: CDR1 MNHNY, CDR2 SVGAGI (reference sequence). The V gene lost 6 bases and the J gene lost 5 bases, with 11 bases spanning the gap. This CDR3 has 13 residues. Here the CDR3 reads CASSPGGDQPQHF. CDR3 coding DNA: TGTGCCAGCAGCCCCGGAGGAGATCAGCCCCAGCATTTT.

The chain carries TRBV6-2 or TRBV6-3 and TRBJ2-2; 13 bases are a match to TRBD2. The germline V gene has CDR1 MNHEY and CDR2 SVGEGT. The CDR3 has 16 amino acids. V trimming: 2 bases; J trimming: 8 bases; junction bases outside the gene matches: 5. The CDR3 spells CASSYTSGRAKGELFF. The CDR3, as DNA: TGTGCCAGCAGTTACACTAGCGGGAGGGCCAAAGGGGAGCTGTTTTTT.

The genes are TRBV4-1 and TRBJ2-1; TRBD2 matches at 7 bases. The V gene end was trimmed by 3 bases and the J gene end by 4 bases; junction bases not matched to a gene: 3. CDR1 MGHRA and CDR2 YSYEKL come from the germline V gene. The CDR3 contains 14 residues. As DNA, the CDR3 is TGCGCCAGCAGCCACTTGGGGGGGTACAATGAGCAGTTCTTC. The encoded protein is CASSHLGGYNEQFF.

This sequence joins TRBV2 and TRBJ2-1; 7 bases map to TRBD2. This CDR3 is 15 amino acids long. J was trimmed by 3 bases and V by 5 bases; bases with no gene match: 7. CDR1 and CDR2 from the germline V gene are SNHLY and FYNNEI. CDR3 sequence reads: CASSRGGVSYNEQFF. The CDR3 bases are TGTGCCAGCAGTCGGGGAGGGGTTAGCTACAATGAGCAGTTCTTC. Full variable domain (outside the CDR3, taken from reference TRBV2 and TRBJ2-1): EPEVTQTPSHQVTQMGQEVILRCVPISNHLYFYWYRQILGQKVEFLVSFYNNEISEKSEIFDDQFSVERPDGSNFTLKIRSTKLEDSAMYFCASSRGGVSYNEQFFGPGTRLTVL.

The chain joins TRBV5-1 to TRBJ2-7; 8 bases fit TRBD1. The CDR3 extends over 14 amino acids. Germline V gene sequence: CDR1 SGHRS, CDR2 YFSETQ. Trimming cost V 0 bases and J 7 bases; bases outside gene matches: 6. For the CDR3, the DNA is TGCGCCAGCAGCTTGGGCGACAGGGGCCGGGAGCAGTACTTC. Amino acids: CASSLGDRGREQYF. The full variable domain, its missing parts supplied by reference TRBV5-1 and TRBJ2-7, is KAGVTQTPRYLIKTRGQQVTLSCSPISGHRSVSWYQQTPGQGLQFLFEYFSETQRNKGNFPGRFSGRQFSNSRSEMNVSTLELGDSALYLCASSLGDRGREQYFGPGTRLTVT.

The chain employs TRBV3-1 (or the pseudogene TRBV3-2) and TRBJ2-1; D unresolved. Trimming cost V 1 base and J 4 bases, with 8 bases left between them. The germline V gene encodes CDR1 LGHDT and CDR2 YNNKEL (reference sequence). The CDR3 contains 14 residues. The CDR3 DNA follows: TGTGCCAGCAGCCAAGGAAGTACTTACAATGAGCAGTTCTTC. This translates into CASSQGSTYNEQFF.